These 10 T cell receptor beta chains were sequenced from one sample in a study of T cells after yellow fever vaccination. MiXCR was run by TCRdb on the 5' RACE reads, yielding one entry per CDR3 protein. The sample yields 200,000 to 300,000 distinct CDR3 sequences, around 3.5% seen once. The source material was PBMCs, sampled 15 days after the yellow fever booster vaccination. The receptors were sampled from a man between 18 and 35 years old who received the YFV17D yellow fever vaccine.

This clonotype was counted many times. The chain recombines TRBV5-6 with TRBJ2-3; possibly TRBD2 for D (5 bases). CDR3 size: 15 residues. V was cut by 6 bases and J by 5 bases, with 19 bases left in between. Germline assignment: CDR1 SGHDT and CDR2 YYEEEE. The CDR3 DNA follows: TGTGCCAGCATAGAGGGTTCGAGAGGTGTAGATACGCAGTATTTT. This codes for CASIEGSRGVDTQYF. The complete variable domain, with remaining parts taken from reference TRBV5-6 and TRBJ2-3, reads DAGVTQSPTHLIKTRGQQVTLRCSPKSGHDTVSWYQQALGQGPQFIFQYYEEEERQRGNFPDRFSGHQFPNYSSELNVNALLLGDSALYLCASIEGSRGVDTQYFGPGTRLTVL.

This clonotype was counted many times. The chain couples TRBV20-1 to TRBJ2-1; no clear D. Germline values: CDR1 DFQATT, CDR2 SNEGSKA (reference sequence). The CDR3 is 14 residues long. V was trimmed by 1 base and J by 5 bases, leaving 12 bases between them. The CDR3 region is CSARATPSNNEQFF. CDR3 DNA sequence: TGCAGTGCTAGAGCTACGCCATCAAACAATGAGCAGTTCTTC.

This clonotype occurred many times. The chain carries TRBV4-3 and TRBJ2-7; 8 nucleotides match TRBD1. The ends lost 4 bases at V and 2 bases at J; junction bases unmatched: 7. Germline CDR1 and CDR2: LGHNA and YSLEER. The CDR3 has 15 residues. The CDR3, as DNA: TGCGCCAGCAGCCCCCGGGACAGGAGACCCTACGAGCAGTACTTC. Translation: CASSPRDRRPYEQYF.

This clonotype was seen repeatedly, ten times or more. V and J are TRBV12-3 or TRBV12-4 and TRBJ2-7; weak D call: TRBD2 (6 bases). V gave up 3 bases and J gave up 9 bases, with 12 bases separating them. This CDR3 spans 12 amino acids. CDR3 loop: CASSFLEGGQYF. The CDR3 region has the DNA TGTGCCAGCAGTTTTTTAGAGGGAGGGCAGTACTTC.

This clonotype was seen repeatedly, ten times or more. The rearrangement uses TRBV12-3 or TRBV12-4 and TRBJ2-2; the D is unclear. The CDR3 loop spans 11 amino acids. V lost 3 bases and J lost 6, with 2 bases in between. The CDR3 bases are TGTGCCAGCAGTTTTGCCGGGGAGCTGTTTTTT. Translation gives CASSFAGELFF.

Ten or more counts support this clonotype. The chain uses TRBV29-1 and TRBJ1-2; TRBD1 is a possible D gene (5 bases). V lost 1 base and J lost 0, with 9 bases in between. Germline assignment: CDR1 SQVTM and CDR2 ANQGSEA. The CDR3 consists of 14 residues. This CDR3 is CSVEVGPTNYGYTF. In nucleotides, the CDR3 is TGCAGCGTTGAAGTGGGGCCTACTAACTATGGCTACACCTTC.

This clonotype appeared many times. The CDR3 nucleotides read TGTGCCAGCAGCCAAGACCCCGACCGGCGCGCTGGAAACACCATATATTTT. Encoded protein: CASSQDPDRRAGNTIYF. The rearrangement links TRBV3-1 to TRBJ1-3; D is unresolved. Looked up from germline, CDR1 is LGHDT and CDR2 is YNNKEL (reference sequence). The CDR3 covers 17 residues. Trimming removed 0 bases from V and 2 bases from J, with 14 bases in between.

In its sample, this clonotype was seen many times. The gene calls are TRBV5-5 and TRBJ1-2; D unresolved. This CDR3 has 15 amino acids. Trimming left V 4 bases short and J 1 base short, with 14 bases between. From germline, CDR1 is SGHKS and CDR2 YYEKEE (reference sequence). The CDR3 DNA follows: TGTGCCAGCAGCCCATGGACCGATCTTAACTATGGCTACACCTTC. As protein: CASSPWTDLNYGYTF.

This clonotype was recorded many times. V gene TRBV7-2 combines with J gene TRBJ1-1; 7 bases fit TRBD1. After removal of 5 bases from V and 4 bases from J, the junction contained 10 bases not matched to a gene. The germline CDR1 and CDR2 sequences are SGHTA and FQGNSA. The CDR3 covers 15 residues. CDR3 DNA sequence: TGTGCCAGCAGCCTAAACTCGGGACAGACCACTGAAGCTTTCTTT. It yields the protein CASSLNSGQTTEAFF.

The sample holds many counts of this clonotype. J is TRBJ1-2 and V is TRBV7-2, with a possible D match to TRBD1 (6 bases). CDR1 and CDR2 from the germline V gene are SGHTA and FQGNSA. The CDR3 is 16 residues long. V was cut by 1 base and J by 5 bases, with 17 bases left in between. The CDR3 nucleotides read TGTGCCAGCAGCTTAGAGCCCAGGGGTATTCGATATGGCTACACCTTC. Translated: CASSLEPRGIRYGYTF. The variable domain in full, completed from reference TRBV7-2 and TRBJ1-2, reads GAGVSQSPSNKVTEKGKDVELRCDPISGHTALYWYRQSLGQGLEFLIYFQGNSAPDKSGLPSDRFSAERTGGSVSTLTIQRTQQEDSAVYLCASSLEPRGIRYGYTFGSGTRLTVV.